This is a list of T cell receptor beta chains from one sample in a study of human T cells and chemical hapten exposure. TCRdb processed the RACE reads anew with MiXCR; each CDR3 protein has one entry. Of tens of thousands of distinct CDR3 sequences listed, 11% are singletons. This specimen was whole blood, taken in connection with sensitization to the hapten diphenylcyclopropenone (DPC). Receptors originate from a man between 18 and 35 years old with alopecia areata. Some clones in this sample may be carry-over from other donors' samples. Both conserved end residues are part of each CDR3. Each record gives: clone size, D gene, V gene, J gene, CDR3 protein, CDR3 DNA. D genes are given only for firm matches. Only some rows state a clone size, as once, few, many or a class for expanded clones.

>-|-|TRBV29-1|TRBJ1-3
CSVEDLQLHRGTTGNTIYF
TGCAGCGTTGAAGATCTGCAACTACACAGAGGGACCACTGGAAACACCATATATTTT
>-|-|TRBV25-1|TRBJ2-3
CASSEGEQTDTQYF
TGTGCCAGCAGTGAAGGGGAACAAACAGATACGCAGTATTTT
>few|-|TRBV11-2|TRBJ1-2
CASSLEGGWNYGYTF
TGTGCCAGCAGCTTAGAGGGCGGGTGGAACTATGGCTACACCTTC
>few|-|TRBV29-1|TRBJ2-1
CSAPAGVGVTYNEQFF
TGCAGCGCCCCAGCAGGGGTGGGGGTTACCTACAATGAGCAGTTCTTC
>-|-|TRBV5-1|TRBJ2-5
CASSLGVSCFF
TGCGCCAGCAGCTTGGGAGTTAGCTGTTTCTTC
>-|-|TRBV13|TRBJ1-1
CASSLKGETEAFF
TGTGCCAGCAGCTTAAAGGGGGAGACTGAAGCTTTCTTT
>few|TRBD1|TRBV6-1|TRBJ2-2
CASKPGQITGELFF
TGTGCCAGCAAACCGGGACAGATCACCGGGGAGCTGTTTTTT
>many|-|TRBV14|TRBJ1-4
CASSSTRQLTNEKLFF
TGTGCCAGCAGCTCCACGAGACAGCTAACTAATGAAAAACTGTTTTTT
>-|-|TRBV5-6|TRBJ1-6
CASSLMDGKTYSPLHF
TGTGCCAGCAGCTTGATGGACGGCAAAACATACTCACCCCTCCACTTT
>few|-|TRBV5-1|TRBJ1-2
CASSSTQTNYGYTF
TGCGCCAGCAGCTCGACACAAACTAACTATGGCTACACCTTC
>-|-|TRBV6-2/TRBV6-3|TRBJ1-2
CASSRTGNNYGYTF
TGTGCCAGCAGCCGGACGGGCAATAACTATGGCTACACCTTC
>many|-|TRBV19|TRBJ1-2
CASSLLTGMRGYTF
TGTGCCAGTAGTCTTCTAACAGGGATGAGAGGCTACACCTTC
>-|-|TRBV6-1|TRBJ1-6
CATDRTLQVYNSPLHF
TGTGCCACCGATAGGACTCTCCAGGTTTATAATTCACCCCTCCACTTT
>few|TRBD1|TRBV5-1|TRBJ2-3
CASSTKTGGASDTQYF
TGCGCCAGCAGCACCAAAACAGGGGGCGCGTCAGATACGCAGTATTTT
>many|TRBD1|TRBV3-1|TRBJ1-2
CASRRDRAHGYTF
TGTGCCAGCCGCCGGGACAGGGCCCATGGCTACACCTTC
>-|-|TRBV29-1|TRBJ2-3
CSVEGGDLTDTQYF
TGCAGCGTTGAAGGTGGGGACCTCACAGATACGCAGTATTTT
>few|-|TRBV11-2|TRBJ1-4
CASSLDLEATNEKLFF
TGTGCCAGCAGCTTAGATCTGGAAGCAACTAATGAAAAACTGTTTTTT
>many|TRBD1|TRBV9|TRBJ1-6
CASSSDRVSPLHF
TGTGCCAGCTCTTCAGACAGGGTCTCACCCCTCCACTTT
>few|-|TRBV12-3/TRBV12-4|TRBJ2-3
CASSRFRTDTQYF
TGTGCCAGCAGCCGCTTCCGCACAGATACGCAGTATTTT
>few|-|TRBV6-2/TRBV6-3|TRBJ1-1
CASSYSLQHPGETEAFF
TGTGCCAGCAGTTACTCCCTCCAGCACCCCGGGGAGACTGAAGCTTTCTTT
>-|-|TRBV5-1|TRBJ1-4
CASSMFQGYEKEKLFF
TGCGCCAGCAGCATGTTTCAGGGATATGAAAAAGAAAAACTGTTTTTT
>many|-|TRBV4-3|TRBJ1-1
CASSQGGMTEAFF
TGCGCCAGCAGCCAAGGGGGGATGACTGAAGCTTTCTTT
>few|-|TRBV20-1|TRBJ2-1
CSARVLGFNEQFF
TGCAGTGCTAGAGTTTTAGGATTTAATGAGCAGTTCTTC
>few|-|TRBV18|TRBJ1-1
CASSPTDSDTEAFF
TGTGCCAGCTCACCGACAGACAGCGACACTGAAGCTTTCTTT
>many|-|TRBV10-3|TRBJ1-4
CAISGTASDEKLFF
TGTGCCATCAGTGGAACAGCCTCAGATGAAAAACTGTTTTTT
>-|-|TRBV11-2|TRBJ2-2
CASSLGPRPNTGELFF
TGTGCCAGCAGCTTAGGTCCCAGGCCGAACACCGGGGAGCTGTTTTTT
>few|TRBD2|TRBV5-1|TRBJ2-5
CASIPSGELQETQYF
TGCGCCAGCATTCCTAGCGGGGAGCTCCAAGAGACCCAGTACTTC
>many|TRBD1|TRBV27|TRBJ2-7
CASRWGQGGSYEQYF
TGTGCCAGCAGGTGGGGACAGGGAGGGTCCTACGAGCAGTACTTC
>-|-|TRBV5-1|TRBJ1-1
CASSLGRGGVMNTEAFF
TGCGCCAGCAGCTTGGGCAGAGGCGGGGTGATGAACACTGAAGCTTTCTTT
>-|-|TRBV9|TRBJ2-7
CASSKTRTSSYEQYF
TGTGCCAGCAGCAAAACCAGGACAAGCTCCTACGAGCAGTACTTC
>few|-|TRBV18|TRBJ2-7
CASSPLEISEQYF
TGTGCCAGCTCACCACTGGAGATAAGCGAGCAGTACTTC
>-|TRBD2|TRBV7-2|TRBJ2-3
CASSLVGGGRTDTQYF
TGTGCCAGCAGCTTAGTCGGCGGGGGGCGAACAGATACGCAGTATTTT
>many|-|TRBV6-5|TRBJ2-5
CASSYSHRQETQYF
TGTGCCAGCAGTTACAGTCACAGGCAAGAGACCCAGTACTTC
>once|-|TRBV27|TRBJ1-1
CASHNVGQYAGTEAFF
TGTGCCAGCCACAATGTTGGACAGTACGCGGGCACTGAAGCTTTCTTT
>once|-|TRBV7-2|TRBJ2-5
CASSLPKWGETQYF
TGTGCCAGCAGCTTACCGAAATGGGGTGAGACCCAGTACTTC
>few|-|TRBV28|TRBJ1-5
CASSLSGPGNQPQHF
TGTGCCAGCAGTTTATCGGGGCCAGGCAATCAGCCCCAGCATTTT
>few|-|TRBV11-2|TRBJ2-1
CASSLGSGADEQFF
TGTGCCAGCAGCTTAGGTAGTGGGGCGGATGAGCAGTTCTTC
>few|-|TRBV4-3|TRBJ2-5
CASSQDWGIVVETQYF
TGCGCCAGCAGCCAAGATTGGGGAATTGTGGTAGAGACCCAGTACTTC
>-|-|TRBV4-3|TRBJ1-6
CASSQEAGVINSPLHF
TGCGCCAGCAGCCAAGAGGCAGGTGTAATTAATTCACCCCTCCACTTT
>few|-|TRBV12-3/TRBV12-4|TRBJ2-5
CASSPGLKETQYF
TGTGCCAGCAGTCCGGGTCTTAAAGAGACCCAGTACTTC
>-|-|TRBV11-2|TRBJ1-1
CVSSLNNRANTEAFF
TGTGTCAGCAGCTTAAACAACAGGGCGAACACTGAAGCTTTCTTT
>-|-|TRBV20-1|TRBJ2-2
CSASDRNTGELFF
TGCAGTGCTAGTGACAGGAACACCGGGGAGCTGTTTTTT
>few|-|TRBV5-4|TRBJ2-1
CASSLGAAPSSYNEQFF
TGTGCCAGCAGCTTGGGGGCAGCCCCAAGCTCCTACAATGAGCAGTTCTTC
>many|-|TRBV21-1|TRBJ2-6
CASSKEVGTPPGKSGANVLTF
TGTGCCAGCAGCAAAGAAGTTGGGACACCACCAGGGAAGTCCGGGGCCAACGTCCTGACTTTC